The clone carrying this T cell receptor (beta chain) appeared a few times. This sample stems from a study of tumor-infiltrating lymphocytes in oesophageal squamous cell carcinoma. The CDR3 totals 16 residues. The trim removed 6 bases at V and 2 bases at J, leaving 7 bases unmatched. CDR1 MNHNS and CDR2 SASEGT come from the germline V gene. One entry per CDR3 protein, called by TCRdb with MiXCR from the PCR reads. The table lists around 26,000 distinct CDR3 sequences, about 40% of them singletons, with 20% to 25% in the top ten. The chain combines TRBV6-1 with TRBJ2-1; 10 nucleotides align to TRBD1. The sequence was collected from a male donor with esophageal squamous cell carcinoma. Source material: esophageal tumor tissue. As DNA, the CDR3 is TGTGCCAGCAGCGAACCCGGACAGGGGGCCTACAATGAGCAGTTCTTC. Its protein is CASSEPGQGAYNEQFF.